One and the same sample provided the 20 T cell receptor beta chains below, sequenced in a study of cytomegalovirus exposure and HLA in healthy donors. 13 Jbeta primers and 60 Vbeta primers were used for the PCR. Sequencing was performed with immunoSEQ multiplex PCR; in TCRdb, only in-frame clones are kept and a portion is missing. The data contain 150,000 to 200,000 clones, 80% to 85% of them singletons. Source material: PBMCs. The receptors shown here come from a man over 45 in good health and CMV-seropositive.

The chain combines TRBV28 with TRBJ2-1; weak D call: TRBD1 (7 bases). The CDR3 is made up of 13 amino acids. Trimming took off 2 bases at V and 10 bases at J, with 12 bases between the two ends. In germline, CDR1 is MDHEN, CDR2 SYDVKM. CDR3 nucleotides: TGTGCCAGCAGTTTACAGGGGGGAAGGGAGCAGTTCTTC. Encoded protein: CASSLQGGREQFF. The whole variable domain, remainder taken from reference TRBV28 and TRBJ2-1, is DVKVTQSSRYLVKRTGEKVFLECVQDMDHENMFWYRQDPGLGLRLIYFSYDVKMKEKGDIPEGYSVSREKKERFSLILESASTNQTSMYLCASSLQGGREQFFGPGTRLTVL.

The chain carries TRBV11-3 and TRBJ2-1, with 13 bases matching TRBD2. The CDR3 is made up of 15 amino acids. Germline-derived CDR1 and CDR2 are SGHNT and YENEEA. The V gene end was trimmed by 5 bases and the J gene end by 4 bases; junction bases not matched to a gene: 2. The CDR3 DNA sequence: TGTGCCAGCAGCCCGGGACTAGCGGGGTACAATGAGCAGTTCTTC. Its protein is CASSPGLAGYNEQFF. Full variable domain (outside the CDR3, taken from reference TRBV11-3 and TRBJ2-1): EAGVVQSPRYKIIEKKQPVAFWCNPISGHNTLYWYLQNLGQGPELLIRYENEEAVDDSQLPKDRFSAERLKGVDSTLKIQPAELGDSAVYLCASSPGLAGYNEQFFGPGTRLTVL.

The J gene is TRBJ2-3, the V gene TRBV9, with a possible D match to TRBD1 (6 bases). The CDR3 runs 15 residues. Trimming shortened V by 0 bases and J by 1 base, and 9 bases separated the two germline ends. CDR1 and CDR2 from the germline V gene are SGDLS and YYNGEE. Here the CDR3 reads CASSVGGGGTDTQYF. CDR3 DNA: TGTGCCAGCAGCGTAGGAGGGGGAGGCACAGATACGCAGTATTTT. Full variable domain (outside the CDR3, taken from reference TRBV9 and TRBJ2-3): DSGVTQTPKHLITATGQRVTLRCSPRSGDLSVYWYQQSLDQGLQFLIQYYNGEERAKGNILERFSAQQFPDLHSELNLSSLELGDSALYFCASSVGGGGTDTQYFGPGTRLTVL.

The chain links TRBV7-8 to TRBJ1-2; D may be TRBD1 (5 bases). The CDR3 covers 13 residues. CDR1 is SGHVS and CDR2 is FQNEAQ in the germline V gene. The V gene lost 5 bases and the J gene lost 7 bases, with 14 bases spanning the gap. This chain's CDR3 is CASSLPRGGGYTF. The CDR3 DNA reads as TGTGCCAGCAGCCTTCCAAGGGGCGGTGGCTACACCTTC.

The CDR3 sequence: CATSSLTGSQPQHF. In nucleotides, the CDR3 is TGTGCCACCAGCAGCCTTACGGGGTCTCAGCCCCAGCATTTT. The chain employs TRBV15 and TRBJ1-5, with no clear D. Germline CDR1 LNHNV, CDR2 YYDKDF (reference sequence). Trimming left V 3 bases short and J 6 bases short, with 12 bases between. CDR3 length equals 14 residues.

CDR3 sequence reads: CASTPADSYEQYF. CDR3 DNA: TGTGCCAGCACCCCCGCAGACTCCTACGAGCAGTACTTC. The rearrangement joins TRBV28 to TRBJ2-7; the D is unclear. There are 13 residues in the CDR3. V lost 7 bases and J lost 0, with 10 bases in between. CDR1 and CDR2 (germline): MDHEN, SYDVKM.

V and J are TRBV7-3 and TRBJ2-3; TRBD1 might be the D (6 bases). V lost 2 bases and J 4 bases, leaving 13 bases between the germline ends. Germline V lookup: CDR1 SGHTA, CDR2 FQGTGA. The CDR3 covers 15 residues. CDR3 amino acids: CASSLGQTLADTQYF. CDR3 bases: TGTGCCAGCAGCTTAGGACAGACTTTGGCAGATACGCAGTATTTT.

The chain joins TRBV20-1 to TRBJ1-1, with 8 nucleotides matching TRBD1. Trimming at V came to 6 bases and at J to 10 bases, leaving 7 bases not matched to a gene. CDR3 size: 11 residues. Germline CDR1 reads DFQATT; CDR2 reads SNEGSKA (reference sequence). CDR3 sequence: CSASDREGAFF. The CDR3 region has the DNA TGCAGTGCCTCGGACAGGGAAGGAGCTTTCTTT.

The rearrangement joins TRBV7-7 to TRBJ1-1; D not certain. The V end lost 1 base, the J end lost 11 bases, and 20 bases lay between the germline ends. The CDR3 is made up of 15 amino acids. Per germline, CDR1 SSHAT and CDR2 FNYEAQ (reference sequence). As DNA, the CDR3 is TGTGCCAGCAGCTTAGAATTCTACCGGGAGGGCTGGGCTTTCTTT. Translation gives CASSLEFYREGWAFF.

The chain couples TRBV9 to TRBJ2-1; 8 bases are shared with TRBD1. After removal of 6 bases from V and 8 bases from J, the junction contained 13 bases not matched to a gene. Per the germline V gene, CDR1 is SGDLS and CDR2 is YYNGEE. The CDR3 sequence is 15 residues long. CDR3 in amino acids: CASNQGSGGTYEQFF. The CDR3 bases are TGTGCCAGCAACCAGGGGTCAGGGGGCACTTATGAGCAGTTCTTC. Full variable domain (remainder filled in from reference TRBV9 and TRBJ2-1): DSGVTQTPKHLITATGQRVTLRCSPRSGDLSVYWYQQSLDQGLQFLIQYYNGEERAKGNILERFSAQQFPDLHSELNLSSLELGDSALYFCASNQGSGGTYEQFFGPGTRLTVL.

The chain has TRBV10-3 and TRBJ1-6; D not certain. Germline-derived CDR1 and CDR2 are ENHRY and SYGVKD. Deletions cut 0 bases from V and 9 bases from J, with 12 bases between. The CDR3 totals 15 residues. The CDR3 DNA reads TGTGCCATCAGTGAGTCCAAGGTTCGGGGTTCACCCCTCCACTTT. This gives the protein CAISESKVRGSPLHF.

The chain has TRBV28 and TRBJ1-1; 8 bases agree with TRBD1. Trimming took 1 base from V and 5 from J; bases not matched to a gene: 6. The CDR3 length is 15 residues. The germline CDR1 and CDR2 sequences are MDHEN and SYDVKM. This CDR3 is CASSLFQGAGTEAFF. The CDR3 DNA follows: TGTGCCAGCAGTTTATTTCAGGGGGCAGGAACTGAAGCTTTCTTT.

V and J are TRBV19 and TRBJ2-6, with a tentative D call TRBD1 (6 bases). Trimming pared 4 bases from V and 1 base from J, leaving 8 bases between. The V gene's germline CDR1 is LNHDA and CDR2 SQIVND (reference sequence). The CDR3 is made up of 15 amino acids. This CDR3 reads CASSTTGSGANVLTF. CDR3 coding DNA: TGTGCCAGTAGTACCACAGGGTCTGGGGCCAACGTCCTGACTTTC.

The rearrangement uses TRBV6-7 and TRBJ1-4; D remains unclear. TRBV6-7 is classed as an ORF, of uncertain function. V lost 6 bases to trimming and J lost 7 bases, with 21 bases between them. The CDR3 length is 16 residues. CDR3 sequence (DNA): TGTGCCAGCAGCATTACTTCCCGGGAAGTAACTGAAAAACTGTTTTTT. Translating gives CASSITSREVTEKLFF.

The chain has TRBV28 and TRBJ1-2, with D maybe TRBD1 (6 bases). The CDR3 sequence is 13 residues long. The germline V and J ends were trimmed by 3 bases and 8 bases, with 13 bases remaining between them. The germline CDR1 and CDR2 sequences are MDHEN and SYDVKM. Written as DNA, the CDR3 is TGTGCCAGCAGTTTTCTGGGGGCGGAAGGCTACACCTTC. Amino acids: CASSFLGAEGYTF.

The chain carries TRBV6-1 and TRBJ1-4; the D is unclear. The V gene lost 7 bases and the J gene lost 1 base, with 10 bases spanning the gap. Germline V gene data show CDR1 as MNHNS and CDR2 as SASEGT. The CDR3 is 14 residues long. CDR3 nucleotide sequence: TGTGCCAGCAAGAGATCGTTAACTAATGAAAAACTGTTTTTT. Encoded protein: CASKRSLTNEKLFF.

The V call is TRBV12-5, the J call TRBJ1-1; the D is unclear. V lost 7 bases, J lost 9 bases, and 12 bases lay in between. The CDR3 covers 11 residues. CDR1 LGHNT and CDR2 FRNRAP come from the germline V gene. CDR3 coding DNA: TGTGCTAGTGCTGACACGGTACAAGCTTTCTTT. Protein product: CASADTVQAFF.

The V and J genes are TRBV4-2 and TRBJ1-4; 9 nucleotides line up with TRBD1. Unmatched junction bases numbered 3, after V lost 3 bases and J lost 7 bases. Germline CDR1 is LGHNA and CDR2 is YNFKEQ. The CDR3 is 14 residues long. The CDR3 region is CASSQGQGGEKLFF. The CDR3 DNA reads as TGTGCCAGCAGCCAGGGACAGGGTGGTGAAAAACTGTTTTTT.

The J gene is TRBJ2-1, the V gene TRBV30, with D perhaps TRBD2 (5 bases). The CDR3 consists of 17 residues. Trimming pared 0 bases from V and 1 base from J, leaving 16 bases between. CDR1 and CDR2 (germline): GTSNPN, SVGIG (reference sequence). Here the CDR3 reads CAWSVGVGSWSYNEQFF. The CDR3 coding sequence is TGTGCCTGGAGTGTCGGGGTGGGATCTTGGTCCTACAATGAGCAGTTCTTC.

V gene TRBV29-1 combines with J gene TRBJ2-7; TRBD2 might be the D (6 bases). CDR3 length: 13 amino acids. V lost 1 base, J lost 2 bases, and 9 bases lay in between. Germline V lookup: CDR1 SQVTM, CDR2 ANQGSEA. The CDR3 DNA follows: TGCAGCGTTGAAGGGGGGGAGGCCTACGAGCAGTACTTC. This translates into CSVEGGEAYEQYF.